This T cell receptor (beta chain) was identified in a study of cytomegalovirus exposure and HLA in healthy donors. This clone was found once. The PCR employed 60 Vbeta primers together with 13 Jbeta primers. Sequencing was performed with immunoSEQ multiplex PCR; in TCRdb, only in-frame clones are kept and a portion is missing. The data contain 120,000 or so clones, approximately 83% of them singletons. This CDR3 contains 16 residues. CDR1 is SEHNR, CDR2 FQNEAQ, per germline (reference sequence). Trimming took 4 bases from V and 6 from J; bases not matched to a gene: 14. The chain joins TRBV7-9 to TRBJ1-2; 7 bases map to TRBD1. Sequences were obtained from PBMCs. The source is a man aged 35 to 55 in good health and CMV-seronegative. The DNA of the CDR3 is TGTGCCAGCAGCTCCCGTGGGGAGACAGGGTTGAATGGCTACACCTTC. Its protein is CASSSRGETGLNGYTF.